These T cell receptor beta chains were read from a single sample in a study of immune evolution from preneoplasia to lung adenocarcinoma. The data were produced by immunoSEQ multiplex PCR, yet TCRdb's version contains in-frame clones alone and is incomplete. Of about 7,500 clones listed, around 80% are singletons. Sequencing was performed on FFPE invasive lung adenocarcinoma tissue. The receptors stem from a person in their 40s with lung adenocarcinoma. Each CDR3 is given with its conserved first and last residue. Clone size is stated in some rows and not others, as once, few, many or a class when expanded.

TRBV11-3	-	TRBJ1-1	CASSLGGQGMNTEAFF
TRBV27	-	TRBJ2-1	CASKEGPHEQFF
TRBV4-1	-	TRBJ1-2	CASSHQQGSGYTF
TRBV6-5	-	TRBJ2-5	CASTPTGGRPFRQYF
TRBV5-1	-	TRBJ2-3	CASSSAGGVYPDTQYF
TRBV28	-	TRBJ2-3	CASSQPATDTQYF
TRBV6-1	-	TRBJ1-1	CASSEGNSWKAFF
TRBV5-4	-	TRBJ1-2	CASSSPGTGKGYTF
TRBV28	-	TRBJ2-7	CASSIQGGASYEQYF
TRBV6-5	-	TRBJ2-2	CASSITGTGDRELFF
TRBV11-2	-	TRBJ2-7	CASSPRTSSYEQYF
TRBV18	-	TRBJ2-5	CASSPSGGALETQYF
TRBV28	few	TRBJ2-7	CASSLSGGTIVDEQYF
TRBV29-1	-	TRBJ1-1	CSVMRSVSTEAFF
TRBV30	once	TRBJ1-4	CAWSVKGATSLFF
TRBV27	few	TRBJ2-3	CASSLGGAGVIDTQYF
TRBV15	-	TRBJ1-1	CATSKTGGTGLGNTEAFF
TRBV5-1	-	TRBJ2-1	CASSPDYYNEQFF
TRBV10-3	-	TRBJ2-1	CAISESSGGAGAEQFF
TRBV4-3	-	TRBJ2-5	CASSLRTSSQETQYF
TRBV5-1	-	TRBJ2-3	CASSPPGLAGVRTDTQYF
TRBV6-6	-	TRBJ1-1	CASSYTDRADTEAFF
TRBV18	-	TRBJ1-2	CASSQSGTHYGYTF
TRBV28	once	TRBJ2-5	CASSWEREWYF